What follows are 11 T cell receptor beta chains derived from one specimen sequenced in a study of CD8 T cells in Susac syndrome. Random hexamers primed reverse transcription of about 0.5 to 1 ug RNA. Each CDR3 protein is one row after TCRdb ran MiXCR on the immunoSEQ multiplex PCR reads. The sample lists about 140,000 distinct CDR3 sequences, 85% to 95% seen once, with approximately 0.12% in the top ten. The sample consisted of CD4+ T cells from PBMCs. These receptors all come from a human donor with multiple sclerosis.

The V call is TRBV3-1, the J call TRBJ1-6; D is unresolved. This CDR3 is built from 12 residues. Germline V CDR1 and CDR2: LGHDT, YNNKEL (reference sequence). V lost 1 base and J 15 bases, leaving 10 bases between the germline ends. In nucleotides, the CDR3 is TGTGCCAGCAGCCAAGGACGGGCCCGCCTCCACTTT. Translating gives CASSQGRARLHF. The full variable domain, completed using reference TRBV3-1 and TRBJ1-6, is DTAVSQTPKYLVTQMGNDKSIKCEQNLGHDTMYWYKQDSKKFLKIMFSYNNKELIINETVPNRFSPKSPDKAHLNLHINSLELGDSAVYFCASSQGRARLHFGNGTRLTVT.

The chain links TRBV4-1 to TRBJ1-4; the D is unclear. This CDR3 spans 16 amino acids. The V gene lost 3 bases and the J gene lost 0 bases, with 11 bases spanning the gap. Germline CDR1 is MGHRA and CDR2 is YSYEKL. The CDR3 bases are TGCGCCAGCAGCCAGGTTTCGGCAGCAACTAATGAAAAACTGTTTTTT. It encodes CASSQVSAATNEKLFF.

The V gene is TRBV20-1, the J gene TRBJ2-3; D remains ambiguous. Germline CDR1 and CDR2: DFQATT and SNEGSKA (reference sequence). V shed 3 bases and J shed 0 bases, with 10 bases lying between them. The CDR3 is made up of 14 amino acids. The CDR3 protein is CSARSVTSTDTQYF. In DNA form, the CDR3 reads TGCAGTGCTAGGAGTGTTACTAGCACAGATACGCAGTATTTT.

The V call is TRBV3-1, the J call TRBJ1-2; D not certain. CDR1 is LGHDT and CDR2 is YNNKEL in the germline V gene (reference sequence). Trimming removed 4 bases from V and 0 bases from J, with 15 bases in between. The CDR3 runs to 16 residues. CDR3 sequence: CASSLHGENPNYGYTF. The CDR3 coding sequence is TGTGCCAGCAGCCTCCATGGGGAAAATCCTAACTATGGCTACACCTTC.

The chain is built from TRBV5-1 and TRBJ2-2, with TRBD1 matching over 9 bases. J was trimmed by 4 bases and V by 4 bases; bases with no gene match: 2. Germline loops: CDR1 SGHRS, CDR2 YFSETQ. The length of the CDR3 is 14 residues. CDR3 coding DNA: TGCGCCAGCAGCCCGGGACAGGGCACCGGGGAGCTGTTTTTT. It codes for CASSPGQGTGELFF.

The V and J genes are TRBV3-1 and TRBJ1-2, with 7 bases fitting TRBD1. Unmatched junction bases numbered 10, after V lost 4 bases and J lost 8 bases. Germline loops: CDR1 LGHDT, CDR2 YNNKEL (reference sequence). The CDR3 has 14 amino acids. CDR3: CASSRGTAIWGYTF. In DNA, the CDR3 is TGTGCCAGCAGCCGAGGGACAGCGATATGGGGCTACACCTTC.

The chain uses TRBV27 and TRBJ1-2, with 8 bases fitting TRBD1. V shed 5 bases, J shed 3 bases, and the junction held 8 bases outside the gene matches. Germline V gene lookup returns CDR1 MNHEY and CDR2 SMNVEV (reference sequence). The length of the CDR3 is 15 residues. The CDR3 spells CASSLKRTGYYGYTF. The CDR3 region has the DNA TGTGCCAGCAGTCTGAAGAGGACAGGGTACTATGGCTACACCTTC.

The chain carries TRBV20-1 and TRBJ1-5; D may be TRBD1 (5 bases). Germline CDR1 and CDR2: DFQATT and SNEGSKA (reference sequence). Trimming shortened V by 0 bases and J by 1 base, and 10 bases separated the two germline ends. The CDR3 is 15 amino acids. In DNA, the CDR3 is TGCAGTGCTAGAGATCAGGGACCGAGCAATCAGCCCCAGCATTTT. This encodes CSARDQGPSNQPQHF.

The chain is built from TRBV19 and TRBJ1-2; weak D call: TRBD1 (5 bases). V gave up 9 bases and J gave up 5 bases, with 10 bases separating them. The CDR3 consists of 11 residues. Germline CDR1 LNHDA, CDR2 SQIVND (reference sequence). The CDR3 spells CASGGVYGYTF. The CDR3 DNA sequence: TGTGCCAGCGGGGGGGTATATGGCTACACCTTC.

This rearrangement joins TRBV5-1 to TRBJ2-5; D gene unclear. The CDR3 consists of 15 residues. Trimming removed 0 bases at V and 1 base at J, with 10 bases between. Germline V gives CDR1 SGHRS, CDR2 YFSETQ. CDR3 in DNA: TGCGCCAGCAGCTTGGCGCCCGGATCCCAAGAGACCCAGTACTTC. It yields the protein CASSLAPGSQETQYF. Full variable domain (rest looked up from reference TRBV5-1 and TRBJ2-5): KAGVTQTPRYLIKTRGQQVTLSCSPISGHRSVSWYQQTPGQGLQFLFEYFSETQRNKGNFPGRFSGRQFSNSRSEMNVSTLELGDSALYLCASSLAPGSQETQYFGPGTRLLVL.

The gene calls are TRBV28 and TRBJ2-1, with TRBD2 identical over 13 bases. J gave up 4 bases and V 3 bases, and 12 bases lay outside the gene matches. The CDR3 is 19 amino acids. The germline gives CDR1 MDHEN, CDR2 SYDVKM. The CDR3 nucleotides read TGTGCCAGCAGTTTGTTGGAGACTAGCGGGAGGCCCGATTACAATGAGCAGTTCTTC. Its translation is CASSLLETSGRPDYNEQFF.